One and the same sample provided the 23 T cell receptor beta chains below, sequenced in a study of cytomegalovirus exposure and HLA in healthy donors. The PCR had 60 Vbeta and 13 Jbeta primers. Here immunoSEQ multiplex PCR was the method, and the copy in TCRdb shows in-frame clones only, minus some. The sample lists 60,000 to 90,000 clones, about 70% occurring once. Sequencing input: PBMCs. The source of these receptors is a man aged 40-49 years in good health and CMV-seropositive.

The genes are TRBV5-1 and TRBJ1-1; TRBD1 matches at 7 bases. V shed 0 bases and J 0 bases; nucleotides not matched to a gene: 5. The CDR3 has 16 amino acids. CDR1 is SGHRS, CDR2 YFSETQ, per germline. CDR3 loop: CASSLVDRDMNTEAFF. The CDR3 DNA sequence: TGCGCCAGCAGCTTGGTAGACAGGGATATGAACACTGAAGCTTTCTTT.

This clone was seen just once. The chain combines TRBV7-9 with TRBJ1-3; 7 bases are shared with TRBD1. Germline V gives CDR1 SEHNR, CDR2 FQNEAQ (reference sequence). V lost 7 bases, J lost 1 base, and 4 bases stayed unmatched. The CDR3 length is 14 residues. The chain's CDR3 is CASTRQGSGNTIYF. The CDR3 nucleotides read TGTGCCAGCACCCGACAGGGATCTGGAAACACCATATATTTT.

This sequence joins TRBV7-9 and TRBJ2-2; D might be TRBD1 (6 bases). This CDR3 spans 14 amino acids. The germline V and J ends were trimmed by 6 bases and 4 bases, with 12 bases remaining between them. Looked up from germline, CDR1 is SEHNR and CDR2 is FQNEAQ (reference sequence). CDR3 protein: CASSYTGSTGELFF. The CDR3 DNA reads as TGTGCCAGCAGTTATACAGGGAGCACCGGGGAGCTGTTTTTT.

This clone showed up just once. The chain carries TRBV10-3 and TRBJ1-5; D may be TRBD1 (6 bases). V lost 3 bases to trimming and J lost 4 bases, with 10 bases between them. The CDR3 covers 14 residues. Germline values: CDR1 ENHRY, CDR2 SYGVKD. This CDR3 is CAISDTGSNQPQHF. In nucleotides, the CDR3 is TGTGCCATCAGTGATACAGGGTCTAATCAGCCCCAGCATTTT.

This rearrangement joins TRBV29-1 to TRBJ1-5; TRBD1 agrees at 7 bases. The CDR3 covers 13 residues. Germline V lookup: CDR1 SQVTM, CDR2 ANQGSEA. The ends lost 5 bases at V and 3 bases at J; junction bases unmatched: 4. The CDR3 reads CSVKGGTNQPQHF. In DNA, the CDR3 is TGCAGCGTTAAAGGGGGCACCAATCAGCCCCAGCATTTT.

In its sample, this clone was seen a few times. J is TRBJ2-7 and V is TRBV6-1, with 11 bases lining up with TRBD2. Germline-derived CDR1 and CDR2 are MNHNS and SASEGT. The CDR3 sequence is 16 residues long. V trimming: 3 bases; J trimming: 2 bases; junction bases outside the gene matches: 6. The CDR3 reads CASSDPGTSGTYEQYF. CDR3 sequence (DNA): TGTGCCAGCAGTGACCCCGGGACTAGCGGCACCTACGAGCAGTACTTC.

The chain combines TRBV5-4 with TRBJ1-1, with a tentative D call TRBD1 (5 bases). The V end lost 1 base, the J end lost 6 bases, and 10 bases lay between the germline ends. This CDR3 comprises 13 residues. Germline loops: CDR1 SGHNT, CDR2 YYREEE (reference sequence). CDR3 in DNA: TGTGCCAGCAGCTTGCACGGGGGTGCTGAAGCTTTCTTT. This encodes CASSLHGGAEAFF.

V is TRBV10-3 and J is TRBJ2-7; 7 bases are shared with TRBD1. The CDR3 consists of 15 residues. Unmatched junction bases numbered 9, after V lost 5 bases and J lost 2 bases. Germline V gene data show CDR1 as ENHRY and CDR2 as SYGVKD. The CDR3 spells CAISQGQAFTYEQYF. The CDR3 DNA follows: TGTGCCATCAGTCAAGGACAGGCCTTCACCTACGAGCAGTACTTC.

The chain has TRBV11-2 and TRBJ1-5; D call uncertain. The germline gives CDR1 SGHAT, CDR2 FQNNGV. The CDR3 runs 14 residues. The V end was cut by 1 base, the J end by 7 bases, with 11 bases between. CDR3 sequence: CASSLVGVGQPQHF. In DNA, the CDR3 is TGTGCCAGCAGCTTAGTCGGGGTGGGGCAGCCCCAGCATTTT.

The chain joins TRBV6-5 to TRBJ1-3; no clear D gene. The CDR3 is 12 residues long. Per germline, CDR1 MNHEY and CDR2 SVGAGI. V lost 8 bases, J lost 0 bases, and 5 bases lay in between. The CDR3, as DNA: TGTGCCAGCTTTAGCTCTGGAAACACCATATATTTT. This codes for CASFSSGNTIYF.

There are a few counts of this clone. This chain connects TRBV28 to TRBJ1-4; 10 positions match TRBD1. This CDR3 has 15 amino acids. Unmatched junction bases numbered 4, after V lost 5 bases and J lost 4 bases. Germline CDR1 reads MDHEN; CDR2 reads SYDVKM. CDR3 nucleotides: TGTGCCAGCAGTCCGACAGGGGGCGGTAATGAAAAACTGTTTTTT. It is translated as CASSPTGGGNEKLFF.

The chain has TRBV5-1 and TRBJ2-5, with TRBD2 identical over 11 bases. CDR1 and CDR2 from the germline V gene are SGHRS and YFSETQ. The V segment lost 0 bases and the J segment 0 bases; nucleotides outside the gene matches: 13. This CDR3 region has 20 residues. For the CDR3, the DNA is TGCGCCAGCAGCTTGGCCGTCGGGACTAGCGGAGGCAGGTACCAAGAGACCCAGTACTTC. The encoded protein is CASSLAVGTSGGRYQETQYF.

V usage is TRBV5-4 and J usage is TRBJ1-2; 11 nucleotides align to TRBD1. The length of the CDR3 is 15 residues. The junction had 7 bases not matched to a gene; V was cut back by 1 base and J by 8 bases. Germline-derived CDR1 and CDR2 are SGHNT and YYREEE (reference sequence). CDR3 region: CASSLLGQGAWGYTF. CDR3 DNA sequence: TGTGCCAGCAGCTTGCTAGGACAGGGGGCATGGGGCTACACCTTC. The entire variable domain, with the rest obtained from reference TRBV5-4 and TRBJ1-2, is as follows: ETGVTQSPTHLIKTRGQQVTLRCSSQSGHNTVSWYQQALGQGPQFIFQYYREEENGRGNFPPRFSGLQFPNYSSELNVNALELDDSALYLCASSLLGQGAWGYTFGSGTRLTVV.

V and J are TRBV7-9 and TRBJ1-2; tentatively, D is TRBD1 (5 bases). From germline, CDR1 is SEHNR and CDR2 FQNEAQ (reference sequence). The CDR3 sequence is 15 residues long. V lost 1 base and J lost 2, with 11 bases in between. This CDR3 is CASSLEGGANYGYTF. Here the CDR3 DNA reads TGTGCCAGCAGCTTAGAGGGAGGGGCGAACTATGGCTACACCTTC. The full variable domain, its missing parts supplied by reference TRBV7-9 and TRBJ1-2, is DTGVSQNPRHKITKRGQNVTFRCDPISEHNRLYWYRQTLGQGPEFLTYFQNEAQLEKSRLLSDRFSAERPKGSFSTLEIQRTEQGDSAMYLCASSLEGGANYGYTFGSGTRLTVV.

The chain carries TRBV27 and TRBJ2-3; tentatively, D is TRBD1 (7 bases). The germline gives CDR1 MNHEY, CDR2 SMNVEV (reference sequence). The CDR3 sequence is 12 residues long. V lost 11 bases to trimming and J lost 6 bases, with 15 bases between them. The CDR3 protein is CAAGGSPDTQYF. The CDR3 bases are TGTGCCGCAGGGGGGAGCCCCGATACGCAGTATTTT.

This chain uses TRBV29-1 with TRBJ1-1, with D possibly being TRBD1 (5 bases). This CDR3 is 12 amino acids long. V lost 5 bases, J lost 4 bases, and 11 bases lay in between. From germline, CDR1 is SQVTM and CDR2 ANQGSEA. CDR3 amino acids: CSVHGGSTEAFF. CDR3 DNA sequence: TGCAGCGTTCACGGGGGGAGCACTGAAGCTTTCTTT.

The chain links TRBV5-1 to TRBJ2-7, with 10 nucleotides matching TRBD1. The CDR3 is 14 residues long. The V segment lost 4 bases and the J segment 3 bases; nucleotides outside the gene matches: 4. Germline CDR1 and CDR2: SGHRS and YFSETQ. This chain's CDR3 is CASSLRTGGYEQYF. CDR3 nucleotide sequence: TGCGCCAGCAGCCTAAGGACAGGGGGCTACGAGCAGTACTTC.

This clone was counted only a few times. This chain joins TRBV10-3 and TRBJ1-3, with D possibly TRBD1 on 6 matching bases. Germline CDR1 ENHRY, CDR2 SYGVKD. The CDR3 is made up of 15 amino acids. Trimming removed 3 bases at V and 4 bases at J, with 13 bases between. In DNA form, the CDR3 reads TGTGCCATCAGTGACAGCACAGGGAACGGAAACACCATATATTTT. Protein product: CAISDSTGNGNTIYF.

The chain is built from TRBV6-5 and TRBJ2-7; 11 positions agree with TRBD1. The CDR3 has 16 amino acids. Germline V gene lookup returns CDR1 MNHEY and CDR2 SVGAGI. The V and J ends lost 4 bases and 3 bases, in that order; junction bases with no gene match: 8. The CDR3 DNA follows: TGTGCCAGCAGTTCCCGACGGACAGGGGGCAGCTACGAGCAGTACTTC. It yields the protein CASSSRRTGGSYEQYF.

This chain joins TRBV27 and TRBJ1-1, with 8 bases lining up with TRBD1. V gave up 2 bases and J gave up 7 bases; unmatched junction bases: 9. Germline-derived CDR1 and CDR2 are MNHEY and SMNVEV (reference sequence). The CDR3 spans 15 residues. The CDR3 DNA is TGTGCCAGCAGTTTAGCGACAGGGGCCCGGGGTGAAGCTTTCTTT. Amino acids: CASSLATGARGEAFF.

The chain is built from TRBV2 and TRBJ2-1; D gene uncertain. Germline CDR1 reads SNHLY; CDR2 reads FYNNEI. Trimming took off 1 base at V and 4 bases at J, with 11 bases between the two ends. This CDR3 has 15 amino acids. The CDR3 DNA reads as TGTGCCAGCAGTGAAGGTCCCCTATCATACAATGAGCAGTTCTTC. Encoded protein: CASSEGPLSYNEQFF.

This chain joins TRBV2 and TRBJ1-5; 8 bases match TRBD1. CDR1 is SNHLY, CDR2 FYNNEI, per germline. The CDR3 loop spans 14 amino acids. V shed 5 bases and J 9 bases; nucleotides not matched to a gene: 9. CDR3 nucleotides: TGTGCCAGCAGTCGTGGACAGGGAGGGATGCCCCAGCATTTT. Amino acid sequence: CASSRGQGGMPQHF.

CDR3 residues: CASSHQGVILYEQYF. The CDR3 DNA follows: TGCGCCAGCAGCCATCAGGGGGTGATCCTGTACGAGCAGTACTTC. V and J are TRBV4-1 and TRBJ2-7; 7 bases agree with TRBD1. V lost 3 bases, J lost 4 bases, and 9 bases stayed unmatched. Germline V gives CDR1 MGHRA, CDR2 YSYEKL. The CDR3 has 15 residues.